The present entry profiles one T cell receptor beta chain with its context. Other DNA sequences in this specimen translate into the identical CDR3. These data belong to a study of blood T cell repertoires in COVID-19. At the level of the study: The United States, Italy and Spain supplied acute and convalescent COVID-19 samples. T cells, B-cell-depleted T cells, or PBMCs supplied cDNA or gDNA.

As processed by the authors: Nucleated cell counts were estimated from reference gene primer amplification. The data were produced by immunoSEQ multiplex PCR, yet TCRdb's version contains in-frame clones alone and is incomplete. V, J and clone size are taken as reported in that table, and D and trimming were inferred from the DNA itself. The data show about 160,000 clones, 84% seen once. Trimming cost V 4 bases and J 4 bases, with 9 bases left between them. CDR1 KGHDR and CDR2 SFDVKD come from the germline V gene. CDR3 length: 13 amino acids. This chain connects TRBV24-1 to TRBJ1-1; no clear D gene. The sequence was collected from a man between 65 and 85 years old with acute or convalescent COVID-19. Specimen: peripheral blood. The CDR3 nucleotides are TGTGCCACCAGTGACTTACGGGGCACTGAAGCTTTCTTT. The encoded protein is CATSDLRGTEAFF.